This TCR beta chain was sequenced in a study of blood T cell repertoires in COVID-19. The CDR3 consists of 14 residues. The V end lost 2 bases, the J end lost 0 bases, and 7 bases lay between the germline ends. Germline V lookup: CDR1 MNHNS, CDR2 SASEGT. This clone appeared many times. In the study's own analysis: Estimation of nucleated cell counts was performed using reference gene primer amplification. The protocol was immunoSEQ multiplex PCR, while the TCRdb copy is restricted to in-frame clones and leaves out a portion. V and J calls and clone size are those listed in that table; D and trimming were worked out from the DNA. The sample lists some 120,000 clones, around 80% seen once, with approximately 2% in the top ten.

V and J are TRBV6-1 and TRBJ1-1, with D hard to call. The source material was peripheral blood. The receptor was derived from a man in his sixties or seventies with acute or convalescent COVID-19. CDR3 nucleotide sequence: TGTGCCAGCAGTGAAATGCAGTTGAACACTGAAGCTTTCTTT. Translated: CASSEMQLNTEAFF.